These 18 T cell receptor beta chains originate from one sample sequenced in a study of CD8+ T cells in alopecia areata. cDNA serving as the sequencing template came from extracted, reverse transcribed RNA. Assay used: immunoSEQ multiplex PCR; TCRdb lists only in-frame clones, some missing. Of approximately 42,000 clones listed, about three fifths are singletons. Treatment defined: oral pan-JAK inhibitor, 5-10 mg twice daily. The sample in question was CD8+ T cells sorted from blood, obtained at week 4, from a patient treated with tofacitinib. These receptors originate from a human donor with alopecia areata.

This chain links TRBV4-3 with TRBJ2-2; TRBD1 agrees at 7 bases. There are 15 residues in the CDR3. The ends lost 4 bases at V and 6 bases at J; junction bases unmatched: 8. Per the germline V gene, CDR1 is LGHNA and CDR2 is YSLEER. The CDR3 DNA follows: TGCGCCAGCAGCCGTCGGGACAGTGGGTCCGGGGAGCTGTTTTTT. Protein sequence: CASSRRDSGSGELFF.

This clone was recorded only once. The CDR3 sequence: CSVGGNRGREQYF. Here the CDR3 DNA reads TGCAGCGTTGGCGGGAACAGGGGGCGCGAGCAGTACTTC. The rearrangement joins TRBV29-1 to TRBJ2-7; 9 nucleotides line up with TRBD1. This CDR3 is built from 13 residues. The V and J ends lost 4 bases and 6 bases, in that order; junction bases with no gene match: 7. Germline values: CDR1 SQVTM, CDR2 ANQGSEA.

This clone was recorded a few times. This rearrangement joins TRBV4-3 to TRBJ2-7; the match to TRBD1 covers 7 bases. The CDR3 has 15 residues. Looked up from germline, CDR1 is LGHNA and CDR2 is YSLEER. V lost 0 bases to trimming and J lost 2 bases; unmatched junction nucleotides: 4. The CDR3, as DNA: TGCGCCAGCAGCCAAGAGCGGACAGGAACCTACGAGCAGTACTTC. Translation: CASSQERTGTYEQYF.

The chain recombines TRBV29-1 with TRBJ2-2; a weak D match, TRBD1 (5 bases). The CDR3 runs 13 residues. Trimming cost V 6 bases and J 5 bases, with 13 bases left between them. From germline, CDR1 is SQVTM and CDR2 ANQGSEA. CDR3 sequence: CSVGPTETGELFF. CDR3 bases: TGCAGCGTGGGCCCGACAGAGACCGGGGAGCTGTTTTTT.

The genes are TRBV25-1 and TRBJ2-1, with 9 bases fitting TRBD1. Trimming took 6 bases from V and 3 from J; bases not matched to a gene: 3. The CDR3 covers 14 residues. Germline assignment: CDR1 MGHDK and CDR2 SYGVNS. The CDR3: CASRDRGYYNEQFF. The CDR3 nucleotides are TGTGCCAGCAGGGACAGGGGATACTACAATGAGCAGTTCTTC.

The rearrangement links TRBV30 to TRBJ1-1; D remains unclear. The germline CDR1 and CDR2 sequences are GTSNPN and SVGIG (reference sequence). The CDR3 sequence is 13 residues long. V lost 0 bases, J lost 0 bases, and 5 bases lay in between. This CDR3 reads CAWSVVLNTEAFF. CDR3 nucleotides: TGTGCCTGGAGTGTAGTTTTGAACACTGAAGCTTTCTTT.

This chain links TRBV29-1 with TRBJ2-7, with 11 bases matching TRBD1. The CDR3 runs 16 residues. The germline V gene has CDR1 SQVTM and CDR2 ANQGSEA. With V trimmed by 2 bases and J by 2 bases, 8 bases remained unmatched. The CDR3 sequence: CSVEFDSDRGPYEQYF. The DNA of the CDR3 is TGCAGCGTTGAATTTGACTCGGACAGGGGGCCCTACGAGCAGTACTTC.

There are a few counts of this clone. This chain joins TRBV15 and TRBJ1-1; D ambiguous. There are 14 residues in the CDR3. Trimming removed 0 bases at V and 3 bases at J, with 8 bases between. Germline V gives CDR1 LNHNV, CDR2 YYDKDF (reference sequence). The CDR3 is CATSRDGGYTEAFF. CDR3 sequence (DNA): TGTGCCACCAGCAGAGATGGTGGGTACACTGAAGCTTTCTTT.

This clone was counted between two and nine times. The chain links TRBV28 to TRBJ1-1; unclear D gene. Looked up from germline, CDR1 is MDHEN and CDR2 is SYDVKM. With 4 bases removed from V and 0 bases from J, the gap between germline ends came to 9 bases. CDR3 length: 14 residues. CDR3 nucleotide sequence: TGTGCCAGCAGTTACCAGAACATGAACACTGAAGCTTTCTTT. Translating it yields CASSYQNMNTEAFF.

V gene TRBV29-1 combines with J gene TRBJ2-3; D is uncertain. Germline CDR1 reads SQVTM; CDR2 reads ANQGSEA. Between the trimmed V and J ends, which lost 3 bases and 0 bases, there was a span of 10 bases. The CDR3 is 14 residues long. CDR3 DNA: TGCAGCGTTGAGTGGTCCGGGAGCACAGATACGCAGTATTTT. Its protein product is CSVEWSGSTDTQYF.

The rearrangement joins TRBV11-1 to TRBJ2-3, with D possibly called TRBD1 or TRBD2 (5 bases each). This CDR3 contains 14 residues. Trimming pared 4 bases from V and 6 bases from J, leaving 14 bases between. Looked up from germline, CDR1 is SGHAT and CDR2 is FQDESV (reference sequence). This CDR3 is CASSWDPLGDTQYF. The CDR3 nucleotides are TGTGCCAGCAGCTGGGACCCACTCGGGGATACGCAGTATTTT.

V and J are TRBV10-3 and TRBJ2-7; no clear D gene. CDR3 length equals 15 residues. Germline V lookup: CDR1 ENHRY, CDR2 SYGVKD. The V gene lost 6 bases and the J gene lost 5 bases, with 20 bases spanning the gap. The CDR3 DNA sequence: TGTGCCATCAGACTTACGGGCCCCCAAGGCCACGAGCAGTACTTC. Its translation is CAIRLTGPQGHEQYF.

This clone has more than one count but fewer than ten. V usage is TRBV29-1 and J usage is TRBJ1-2; no clear D gene. CDR1 is SQVTM and CDR2 is ANQGSEA in the germline V gene. This CDR3 spans 10 amino acids. Trimming pared 3 bases from V and 8 bases from J, leaving 7 bases between. The CDR3 region is CSVDAGGYTF. In DNA form, the CDR3 reads TGCAGCGTTGACGCTGGGGGCTACACCTTC.

V usage is TRBV13 and J usage is TRBJ2-3; 8 positions agree with TRBD1. Per germline, CDR1 PRHDT and CDR2 FYEKMQ (reference sequence). Trimming removed 5 bases from V and 5 bases from J; junction bases left unmatched: 6. This CDR3 is 14 amino acids long. The CDR3: CASSPDRVEDTQYF. The CDR3, as DNA: TGTGCCAGCAGCCCGGACAGGGTTGAAGATACGCAGTATTTT.

This sequence joins TRBV15 and TRBJ2-1; D is possibly TRBD2 (5 bases). This CDR3 is 15 amino acids long. The V end was cut by 5 bases, the J end by 5 bases, with 16 bases between. Germline V gene data show CDR1 as LNHNV and CDR2 as YYDKDF (reference sequence). This CDR3 reads CATSPSRDRNNEQFF. The CDR3, as DNA: TGTGCCACCAGCCCCTCCCGGGATAGAAACAATGAGCAGTTCTTC.

This clone was seen only a few times. The V gene is TRBV30, the J gene TRBJ2-7; D gene unclear. The germline V gene has CDR1 GTSNPN and CDR2 SVGIG (reference sequence). V lost 1 base to trimming and J lost 3 bases, with 4 bases between them. This CDR3 is built from 11 residues. CDR3 bases: TGTGCCTGGAGTGGGAACTACGAGCAGTACTTC. This encodes CAWSGNYEQYF.

This chain links TRBV10-3 with TRBJ1-5, with D unclear. V lost 0 bases to trimming and J lost 7 bases, with 10 bases between them. The CDR3 extends over 14 amino acids. CDR1 and CDR2 from the germline V gene are ENHRY and SYGVKD. As DNA, the CDR3 is TGTGCCATCAGTGAGTCTCGGGAGTTACAGCCCCAGCATTTT. Amino acids: CAISESRELQPQHF.

This rearrangement joins TRBV29-1 to TRBJ2-7; 7 nucleotides line up with TRBD1. The CDR3 is 12 residues long. CDR1 is SQVTM, CDR2 ANQGSEA, per germline. V lost 5 bases, J lost 4 bases, and 5 bases stayed unmatched. Here the CDR3 reads CSVLQGEYEQYF. The CDR3 DNA is TGCAGCGTTCTCCAGGGGGAGTACGAGCAGTACTTC.